This passage covers 32 T cell receptor beta chains from one sample sequenced in a study of cytomegalovirus exposure and HLA in healthy donors (dated by TCRdb to about 2017). The method behind the library was the immunoSEQ multiplex PCR assay. A mixture of 60 forward primers for TCR Vbeta segments and 13 reverse primers for TCR Jbeta segments was used in the multiplex PCR. Held by TCRdb, this immuneACCESS table contains in-frame sequences only and omits some clones. Under half of the omission traces to an unresolved V gene where checked; the cause of the rest is unknown. The table for this sample lists roughly 98,000 clones; less than 65% of them were counted only once. Around 5.5% of the sample comes from the top ten. Sequenced sample: PBMCs. Source of these receptors: a woman aged 25 to 39 in good health and CMV-seropositive.

In regard to this clone: An end of the junction does not agree with germline; a read error may underlie this. This chain connects TRBV5-1 to TRBJ2-1; 12 nucleotides agree with TRBD1. Germline CDR1 SGHRS, CDR2 YFSETQ. The CDR3 is made up of 15 amino acids. The CDR3 here is CASSLGTGGYDEQFF. For the CDR3, the DNA is TGCGCCAGCAGCCTCGGGACAGGGGGCTACGATGAGCAGTTCTTC. Combining the CDR3 with reference TRBV5-1 and TRBJ2-1 gives the whole variable domain KAGVTQTPRYLIKTRGQQVTLSCSPISGHRSVSWYQQTPGQGLQFLFEYFSETQRNKGNFPGRFSGRQFSNSRSEMNVSTLELGDSALYLCASSLGTGGYDEQFFGPGTRLTVL.

This clone occurred a few times. The chain carries TRBV28 and TRBJ1-4; 11 bases line up with TRBD1. Per the germline V gene, CDR1 is MDHEN and CDR2 is SYDVKM. J lost 8 bases, V lost 6 bases, and 17 bases had no gene match. CDR3 length: 18 amino acids. The DNA for the CDR3 is TGTGCCAGCAGGCCGGCCGGGACAGGGGGAAACGGAGACGAAAAACTGTTTTTT. Protein product: CASRPAGTGGNGDEKLFF.

The rearrangement links TRBV6-5 to TRBJ2-4, with 8 nucleotides matching TRBD1. CDR1 is MNHEY and CDR2 is SVGAGI in the germline V gene. The length of the CDR3 is 13 residues. Unmatched junction bases numbered 8, after V lost 7 bases and J lost 9 bases. CDR3: CASKGQGTGIQYF. As DNA, the CDR3 is TGTGCCAGCAAAGGACAGGGTACCGGCATTCAGTACTTC.

CDR3 loop: CATSDRNYEQYF. CDR3 in DNA: TGTGCTACCTCGGACAGGAACTACGAGCAGTACTTC. This rearrangement joins TRBV12-5 to TRBJ2-7, with 7 nucleotides matching TRBD1. The CDR3 extends over 12 amino acids. CDR1 and CDR2 from the germline V gene are LGHNT and FRNRAP. J gave up 3 bases and V 10 bases, and 6 bases lay outside the gene matches.

V usage is TRBV6-5 and J usage is TRBJ1-2; 10 bases are shared with TRBD1. The CDR3 consists of 13 residues. CDR1 is MNHEY, CDR2 SVGAGI, per germline. The V gene end was trimmed by 6 bases and the J gene end by 6 bases; junction bases not matched to a gene: 4. The CDR3 loop reads CASRRDRGDGYTF. CDR3 DNA sequence: TGTGCCAGCAGGAGGGACAGGGGTGATGGCTACACCTTC.

The chain links TRBV6-1 to TRBJ1-1; D might be TRBD1 (6 bases). From germline, CDR1 is MNHNS and CDR2 SASEGT. This CDR3 comprises 12 residues. V lost 7 bases to trimming and J lost 7 bases, with 13 bases between them. The CDR3 loop is CASTRGFGEAFF. The CDR3, as DNA: TGTGCCAGCACTAGGGGGTTTGGTGAAGCTTTCTTT.

The J gene is TRBJ1-3, the V gene TRBV7-9, with TRBD1 identical over 10 bases. Germline loops: CDR1 SEHNR, CDR2 FQNEAQ (reference sequence). With V trimmed by 4 bases and J by 2 bases, 5 bases remained unmatched. This CDR3 is built from 16 residues. The CDR3 DNA sequence: TGTGCCAGCAGCTCCGGGACAGGGGCCGCTGGAAACACCATATATTTT. The encoded protein is CASSSGTGAAGNTIYF.

This clone was seen only a few times. The V and J genes are TRBV6-6 and TRBJ2-7; D not certain. Germline V gives CDR1 MNHNY, CDR2 SVGAGI (reference sequence). The CDR3 sequence is 14 residues long. The V gene lost 4 bases and the J gene lost 6 bases, with 16 bases spanning the gap. The CDR3 is CASSFEVEVSEQYF. In DNA form, the CDR3 reads TGTGCCAGCAGTTTTGAGGTTGAAGTATCCGAGCAGTACTTC.

J is TRBJ2-7 and V is TRBV11-1; D ambiguous. The CDR3 consists of 13 residues. V was pared by 1 base and J by 6 bases, with 10 bases between. Germline V gene data show CDR1 as SGHAT and CDR2 as FQDESV (reference sequence). The chain's CDR3 is CASSLVRSREQYF. The CDR3 DNA reads as TGTGCCAGCAGCTTAGTACGGTCCCGCGAGCAGTACTTC.

The chain joins TRBV6-1 to TRBJ2-6; the match to TRBD1 covers 10 bases. CDR1 is MNHNS, CDR2 SASEGT, per germline. The CDR3 totals 13 residues. Unmatched junction bases numbered 5, after V lost 6 bases and J lost 12 bases. Here the CDR3 reads CASSQTGGFVLTF. In DNA form, the CDR3 reads TGTGCCAGCAGCCAGACAGGGGGCTTCGTCCTGACTTTC.

This chain connects TRBV13 to TRBJ2-1; D might be TRBD1 (6 bases). Germline loops: CDR1 PRHDT, CDR2 FYEKMQ (reference sequence). The CDR3 covers 13 residues. V was trimmed by 3 bases and J by 6 bases, leaving 9 bases between them. CDR3 sequence reads: CASSFPGVNEQFF. CDR3 nucleotide sequence: TGTGCCAGCAGCTTTCCAGGGGTCAATGAGCAGTTCTTC.

This chain uses TRBV7-9 with TRBJ1-3; D perhaps matches TRBD1 (5 bases). This CDR3 is 15 amino acids long. Germline V gene lookup returns CDR1 SEHNR and CDR2 FQNEAQ (reference sequence). Trimming pared 5 bases from V and 4 bases from J, leaving 15 bases between. The CDR3 DNA reads as TGTGCCAGCAGCCTCCGAGGAGGGACGGGAAACACCATATATTTT. It specifies CASSLRGGTGNTIYF.

This rearrangement joins TRBV2 to TRBJ2-7, with 8 bases lining up with TRBD1. The CDR3 is 12 amino acids. The germline gives CDR1 SNHLY, CDR2 FYNNEI. Trimming removed 7 bases from V and 3 bases from J; junction bases left unmatched: 2. DNA for the CDR3: TGTGCCAGCACTGGACAGGGCTACGAGCAGTACTTC. As protein: CASTGQGYEQYF.

The rearrangement links TRBV20-1 to TRBJ1-1; D call uncertain. Trimming cost V 6 bases and J 5 bases, with 10 bases left between them. The CDR3 has 11 residues. The germline gives CDR1 DFQATT, CDR2 SNEGSKA (reference sequence). CDR3 DNA sequence: TGCAGTGCGGGAGAGAAGACTGAAGCTTTCTTT. Translated: CSAGEKTEAFF.

In DNA form, the CDR3 reads TGTGCCAGCAGCTTATTTACGGGCTCTGGGGCCAACGTCCTGACTTTC. Its protein product is CASSLFTGSGANVLTF. The V call is TRBV7-9, the J call TRBJ2-6, with unresolved D. Trimming removed 2 bases from V and 0 bases from J, with 8 bases in between. CDR3 length equals 16 residues. CDR1 is SEHNR and CDR2 is FQNEAQ in the germline V gene (reference sequence).

V and J are TRBV19 and TRBJ2-1; 9 bases line up with TRBD1. Per the germline V gene, CDR1 is LNHDA and CDR2 is SQIVND (reference sequence). The length of the CDR3 is 15 residues. The J segment lost 9 bases and the V segment lost 8 bases, leaving 14 bases of the junction unmatched. The CDR3 sequence is CASAYSGTGSFEQFF. CDR3 coding DNA: TGTGCCAGTGCTTACTCCGGGACAGGGAGTTTTGAGCAGTTCTTC.

This clone was picked up a small number of times. J is TRBJ1-2 and V is TRBV7-2; 7 nucleotides line up with TRBD1. The trim removed 4 bases at V and 1 base at J, leaving 3 bases unmatched. CDR3 size: 14 residues. Germline V gene lookup returns CDR1 SGHTA and CDR2 FQGNSA. Here the CDR3 reads CASSSRDSNYGYTF. As DNA, the CDR3 is TGTGCCAGCAGCTCCCGGGACAGTAACTATGGCTACACCTTC.

V gene TRBV4-1 combines with J gene TRBJ2-7; D remains ambiguous. CDR1 MGHRA and CDR2 YSYEKL come from the germline V gene. Trimming stripped 3 bases from V and 0 bases from J, with 6 bases between. The CDR3 sequence is 13 residues long. CDR3 residues: CASSQTNSYEQYF. The CDR3 DNA sequence: TGCGCCAGCAGCCAGACAAACTCCTACGAGCAGTACTTC.

The chain links TRBV12-5 to TRBJ1-2; a possible D gene is TRBD1 (6 bases). CDR1 LGHNT and CDR2 FRNRAP come from the germline V gene. The V and J ends lost 5 bases and 13 bases respectively, with 14 bases between them. The CDR3 covers 11 residues. The CDR3 loop reads CASGLRTAPTF. DNA for the CDR3: TGTGCTAGTGGTCTCCGGACAGCCCCCACCTTC.

CDR3 residues: CAWSGPRDEQFF. In DNA, the CDR3 is TGTGCCTGGAGTGGCCCCCGGGATGAGCAGTTCTTC. This chain connects TRBV30 to TRBJ2-1; D not resolved. The CDR3 covers 12 residues. V was pared by 1 base and J by 8 bases, with 9 bases between. CDR1 GTSNPN and CDR2 SVGIG come from the germline V gene (reference sequence).

In its sample, this clone was seen a few times. The chain is built from TRBV5-1 and TRBJ1-4; D gene unclear. V was shortened by 0 bases and J by 7 bases, with 7 bases between the two germline ends. The germline V gene encodes CDR1 SGHRS and CDR2 YFSETQ. CDR3 length: 13 residues. CDR3 nucleotides: TGCGCCAGCAGCTTGGACAGTCGTGAAAAACTGTTTTTT. Translating gives CASSLDSREKLFF.

This chain joins TRBV12-5 and TRBJ2-1, with 7 bases matching TRBD2. CDR1 and CDR2 from the germline V gene are LGHNT and FRNRAP. This CDR3 region has 14 residues. V dropped 1 base and J dropped 10; count of bases not matched to a gene: 7. The CDR3 loop reads CASGLDWEGSEQFF. As DNA, the CDR3 is TGTGCTAGTGGTTTGGACTGGGAGGGATCCGAGCAGTTCTTC.

This clone was seen more than once but under ten times. This chain uses TRBV7-2 with TRBJ1-2; 11 positions agree with TRBD1. CDR1 SGHTA and CDR2 FQGNSA come from the germline V gene. The CDR3 runs 15 residues. Losses at the gene ends were 3 bases for V and 5 bases for J; bases not matched to a gene: 5. CDR3 sequence: CASSFAGQGGYGYTF. In DNA form, the CDR3 reads TGTGCCAGCAGCTTTGCGGGACAGGGGGGTTATGGCTACACCTTC.

The chain recombines TRBV7-9 with TRBJ2-1; TRBD1 matches 9 bases. The length of the CDR3 is 15 residues. Germline CDR1 is SEHNR and CDR2 is FQNEAQ (reference sequence). With V trimmed by 5 bases and J by 1 base, 3 bases remained unmatched. The CDR3 protein is CASSPGQGSYNEQFF. The CDR3, as DNA: TGTGCCAGCAGCCCGGGACAGGGTTCCTACAATGAGCAGTTCTTC.

The rearrangement uses TRBV18 and TRBJ2-7; weak D call: TRBD2 (7 bases). V gave up 2 bases and J gave up 4 bases, with 15 bases separating them. The CDR3 loop spans 15 amino acids. Germline CDR1 reads KGHSH; CDR2 reads LQKENI. The CDR3 loop reads CASSPSPGGSYEQYF. The CDR3 DNA sequence: TGTGCCAGCTCACCAAGCCCGGGGGGCTCTTACGAGCAGTACTTC.

V is TRBV7-3 and J is TRBJ2-5; 9 bases agree with TRBD2. CDR1 and CDR2 from the germline V gene are SGHTA and FQGTGA. V lost 2 bases and J lost 5; bases outside the gene matches: 9. The CDR3 contains 16 residues. The CDR3 sequence: CASSLGLSGGSETQYF. DNA of the CDR3: TGTGCCAGCAGCTTAGGTCTTAGCGGGGGATCGGAGACCCAGTACTTC.

Comment on this clone: The junction differs from germline at one of its ends, possibly a read error. J is TRBJ1-4 and V is TRBV5-1; no definite D call. The germline gives CDR1 SGHRS, CDR2 YFSETQ. CDR3 length: 14 amino acids. The CDR3 DNA follows: TGCGCCAGCAGCTTGGGCGAGGCTAATGAAAAACTGCTTTTT. Translated, it gives CASSLGEANEKLLF.

The rearrangement links TRBV5-4 to TRBJ2-7; weak D call: TRBD2 (6 bases). V was pared by 7 bases and J by 3 bases, with 14 bases between. This CDR3 spans 13 amino acids. From germline, CDR1 is SGHNT and CDR2 YYREEE (reference sequence). The CDR3 loop is CASGFWGDYEQYF. The CDR3, as DNA: TGTGCCAGCGGTTTCTGGGGGGACTACGAGCAGTACTTC.

The chain uses TRBV5-1 and TRBJ2-1; unclear D gene. The germline V and J ends were trimmed by 4 bases and 7 bases, with 15 bases remaining between them. Per the germline V gene, CDR1 is SGHRS and CDR2 is YFSETQ. The CDR3 spans 14 residues. In DNA form, the CDR3 reads TGCGCCAGCAGCCCAAAGTTAGATGGTAATGAGCAGTTCTTC. This translates into CASSPKLDGNEQFF.

V usage is TRBV5-1 and J usage is TRBJ1-1, with unresolved D. The CDR3 is 14 amino acids. Trimming cost V 3 bases and J 3 bases, with 12 bases left between them. Germline V gene data show CDR1 as SGHRS and CDR2 as YFSETQ. The CDR3 coding sequence is TGCGCCAGCAGCTCGAACAGCGGGGACACTGAAGCTTTCTTT. It translates to CASSSNSGDTEAFF.

The chain couples TRBV6-4 to TRBJ1-2, with D possibly matching TRBD1 (5 bases). The CDR3 extends over 14 amino acids. Between the trimmed V and J ends, which lost 0 bases and 2 bases, there was a span of 7 bases. Germline assignment: CDR1 MRHNA and CDR2 SNTAGT. As DNA, the CDR3 is TGTGCCAGCAGTGACTCGGGGGGGAACTATGGCTACACCTTC. It is translated as CASSDSGGNYGYTF.

The V gene is TRBV7-9, the J gene TRBJ1-2, with TRBD1 as a possible D gene (6 bases). This CDR3 spans 13 amino acids. V lost 6 bases and J 9 bases, leaving 17 bases between the germline ends. Per the germline V gene, CDR1 is SEHNR and CDR2 is FQNEAQ (reference sequence). The CDR3 region is CASSSDSQSSYTF. CDR3 nucleotides: TGTGCCAGCAGTTCGGACAGCCAATCTAGCTACACCTTC.